This T cell receptor (beta chain) is from a study of OX40 agonist ivuxolimab in advanced cancers. As for the study more broadly: Ivuxolimab was an agonistic, fully human IgG2 monoclonal antibody directed against OX40 (CD134), a costimulatory receptor. Intravenous ivuxolimab was administered to patients every 2 weeks at six dose levels: 0.01, 0.1, 0.3, 1.5, 3 and 10 mg/kg. Among the roughly 52 dose-escalation patients, roughly 20 had hepatocellular carcinoma, approximately 15 melanoma, 9 renal cell carcinoma and 9 head and neck cancer. The dose-escalation cohort was about 86% male with a mean age of about 65 years, ranging from about 20 to 80. Patients were allowed to have had prior anti-PD-1, anti-PD-L1 or anti-CTLA-4 therapy, and about 40% of the dose-escalation patients had been treated with checkpoint inhibitors. Partial responses occurred in three dose-escalation patients: two with cutaneous melanoma and one with hepatocellular carcinoma. The purpose of peripheral TCRbeta sequencing was to test whether ivuxolimab changed TCR sequence diversity and led to clonal T-cell expansion. The monotherapy dose-escalation portion (N ≈ 50 patients) of the phase I ivuxolimab trial is reported in the paper. General findings and caveats noted by the study authors: Low levels of normalized T-cell clonal expansion were also seen in some nonresponding patients. Clonal expansion of both CD4+ and CD8+ blood T cells was observed from baseline to week 6 at doses 0.1 to 3.0 mg/kg. After ivuxolimab, more expanded clones were found on average in CD8+ T cells than in CD4+ T cells. In partial responders in the 0.1-3.0 mg/kg groups, normalized peripheral clonal expansion was found to be among the lowest, especially among CD8+ T cells. Antigen specificity was not determined for the clonally expanded peripheral T cells.

Genomic DNA was isolated from the sorted cells so that the TCRbeta CDR3 region could be sequenced. The immunoSEQ Assay was used to sequence the TCRbeta CDR3 regions. TCRdb carries this immuneACCESS record with in-frame sequences only. Its versions omit some clonotypes, under half of them owing to an unresolved V gene in the studies checked, with the rest unexplained. Recorded for this sample are 25,000 to 35,000 clones; about 74% of them occurred a single time. The ten largest clonotypes hold roughly an eighth of the sample. Points on this clone: Its recognized antigen is unknown. Base-call qualities are not available, and no considerably larger clone is one nucleotide away.

The trial excluded patients who had a history of autoimmune disease or who were on systemic immunosuppression. Peripheral blood for TCR sequencing was collected from all dose cohorts at baseline, on cycle 4 day 1, and on cycle 7 day 1. Samples came from an open-label, multicenter, first-in-human phase I dose-escalation trial of ivuxolimab. Adults with locally advanced or metastatic melanoma, renal cell carcinoma, hepatocellular carcinoma or head and neck squamous cell carcinoma were enrolled in the trial. Before TCR sequencing, CD4+ and CD8+ T cells were separately sorted from peripheral blood. From the cysteine up to the phenylalanine, the CDR3 has a length of 13 residues. CDR3 DNA only is kept here, 39 bases in frame from base 1. Taken from the germline V gene (reference sequence), the CDR1 and CDR2 loops are SEHNR and FQNEAQ. V is trimmed back by 10 bases and J by 4 bases, and the junction contains 6 bases that no gene match accounts for.

The sequencing used CD4+ or CD8+ T cells sorted from blood, collected in a trial of the OX40 agonist ivuxolimab. Recombination linked TRBV7-9 to TRBJ1-4; TRBD1 lines up with 7 middle nucleotides. The sequence derives from an adult with an advanced solid tumor such as melanoma, head and neck, liver or kidney cancer. The DNA is as follows: TGTGCCACCCAGGGGGTCCTTAATGAAAAACTGTTTTTT. The encoded protein is CATQGVLNEKLFF. Where the CDR3 stops, the reference TRBV7-9 and TRBJ1-4 genes take over; the full variable domain is DTGVSQNPRHKITKRGQNVTFRCDPISEHNRLYWYRQTLGQGPEFLTYFQNEAQLEKSRLLSDRFSAERPKGSFSTLEIQRTEQGDSAMYLCATQGVLNEKLFFGSGTQLSVL.